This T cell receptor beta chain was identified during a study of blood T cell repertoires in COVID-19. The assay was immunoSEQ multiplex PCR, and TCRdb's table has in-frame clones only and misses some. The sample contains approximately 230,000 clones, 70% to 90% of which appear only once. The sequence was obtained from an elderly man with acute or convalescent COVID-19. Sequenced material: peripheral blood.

CDR3 bases: TGTGCCAGCAGCTTAGTGGGCGCGGGGGCGTCCTACGAGCAGTACTTC. It specifies CASSLVGAGASYEQYF. The rearrangement uses TRBV7-2 and TRBJ2-7, with D perhaps matching TRBD2 (7 bases). The CDR3 is made up of 16 amino acids. Trimming took 1 base from V and 1 from J, leaving 14 bases between them. Germline V gene data show CDR1 as SGHTA and CDR2 as FQGNSA.